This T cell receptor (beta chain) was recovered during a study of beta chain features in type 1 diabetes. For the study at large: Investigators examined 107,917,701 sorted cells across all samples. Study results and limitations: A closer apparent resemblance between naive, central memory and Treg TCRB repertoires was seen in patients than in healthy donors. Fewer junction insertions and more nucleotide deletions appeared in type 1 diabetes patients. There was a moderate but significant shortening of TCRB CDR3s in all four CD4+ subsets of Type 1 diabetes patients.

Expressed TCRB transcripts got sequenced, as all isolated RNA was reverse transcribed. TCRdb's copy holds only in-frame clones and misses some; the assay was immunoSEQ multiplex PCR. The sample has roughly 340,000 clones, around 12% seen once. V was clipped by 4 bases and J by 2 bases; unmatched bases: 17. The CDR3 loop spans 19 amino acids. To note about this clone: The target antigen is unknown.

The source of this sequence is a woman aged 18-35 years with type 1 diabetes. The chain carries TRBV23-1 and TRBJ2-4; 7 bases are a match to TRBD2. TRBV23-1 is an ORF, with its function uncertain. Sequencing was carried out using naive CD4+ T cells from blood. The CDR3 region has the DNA TGCGCCAGCAGTCCCCGGGCATGCGGGGGAAGTGGGACCAAAAACATTCAGTACTTC. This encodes CASSPRACGGSGTKNIQYF.